A single sample gave rise to the 20 T cell receptor beta chains below, sequenced in a study of blood T cells in healthy people across ages. Primed by a sample-barcoded 5' primer and a J-beta primer mix, a second PCR proceeded for about 6 to 12 cycles. MiXCR, applied by TCRdb to the 5' RACE reads, yields one record per CDR3 protein. The table includes fewer than 700,000 distinct CDR3 sequences, around half detected once. The sample taken for sequencing was blood. These receptors all come from a man older than 75 in good health.

This CDR3 reads CASSLGLGGHYPYEQYF. DNA of the CDR3: TGTGCCAGCAGTTTAGGTCTCGGCGGCCACTATCCCTACGAGCAGTACTTC. The chain couples TRBV12-3 or TRBV12-4 to TRBJ2-7; no clear D gene. The CDR3 length is 17 residues. Trimming took off 1 base at V and 2 bases at J, with 18 bases between the two ends.

The chain recombines TRBV29-1 with TRBJ1-1; no reliable D call. This CDR3 spans 14 amino acids. CDR1 is SQVTM, CDR2 ANQGSEA, per germline. The V end was cut by 4 bases, the J end by 0 bases, with 12 bases between. Written as DNA, the CDR3 is TGCAGCGTTGTGATGGGAACCATGAACACTGAAGCTTTCTTT. Protein product: CSVVMGTMNTEAFF.

This chain connects TRBV2 to TRBJ2-7; 7 bases align to TRBD2. The J call may be faulty, since TRBJ2-5 better matches the DNA end. Germline loops: CDR1 SNHLY, CDR2 FYNNEI. This CDR3 has 14 amino acids. Here the CDR3 reads CASRPGLVQETQYF. The CDR3 DNA is TGTGCCAGCAGACCAGGACTAGTTCAAGAGACCCAGTACTTC.

V usage is TRBV4-3 and J usage is TRBJ1-4; no clear D gene. From germline, CDR1 is LGHNA and CDR2 YSLEER. The V end was cut by 0 bases, the J end by 6 bases, with 11 bases between. The CDR3 is 15 amino acids. The CDR3 DNA sequence: TGCGCCAGCAGCCAAGATCCGGGAGGCGATGAAAAACTGTTTTTT. It is translated as CASSQDPGGDEKLFF.

This chain joins TRBV20-1 and TRBJ2-5; 11 positions agree with TRBD2. This CDR3 spans 15 amino acids. V dropped 1 base and J dropped 6; count of bases not matched to a gene: 7. Germline-derived CDR1 and CDR2 are DFQATT and SNEGSKA (reference sequence). The CDR3 DNA reads TGCAGTGCTAGAGGCATGACTAGCGGGACACAGACCCAGTACTTC. This gives the protein CSARGMTSGTQTQYF.

This clonotype turned up a few times. The chain uses TRBV10-3 and TRBJ1-2; 9 bases align to TRBD1. In germline, CDR1 is ENHRY, CDR2 SYGVKD. The CDR3 totals 13 residues. V shed 8 bases and J 1 base; nucleotides not matched to a gene: 2. CDR3 loop: CAIVGQGNYGYTF. The CDR3 DNA is TGTGCCATCGTGGGACAGGGTAACTATGGCTACACCTTC.

This clonotype was recorded at least ten times. The chain has TRBV20-1 and TRBJ2-1; 8 bases match TRBD2. The CDR3 consists of 14 residues. In germline, CDR1 is DFQATT, CDR2 SNEGSKA (reference sequence). V shed 3 bases and J 4 bases; nucleotides not matched to a gene: 5. The CDR3 coding sequence is TGCAGTGCTAGGGGCGGGGGGAATTACAATGAGCAGTTCTTC. This encodes CSARGGGNYNEQFF.

The CDR3 DNA reads as TGTGCCAGCAGTCCTCCGGGACAGGAGAGGGCAGATACGCAGTATTTT. Encoded protein: CASSPPGQERADTQYF. The rearrangement joins TRBV12-3 or TRBV12-4 to TRBJ2-3; 8 positions agree with TRBD1. The CDR3 loop spans 16 amino acids. V was clipped by 5 bases and J by 4 bases; unmatched bases: 11.

This chain joins TRBV5-4 and TRBJ2-7; 12 bases line up with TRBD2. Trimming removed 4 bases from V and 6 bases from J; junction bases left unmatched: 8. The CDR3 spans 15 residues. Germline values: CDR1 SGHNT, CDR2 YYREEE (reference sequence). The DNA of the CDR3 is TGTGCCAGCAGCCCTAGGACTAGCGGGACCTCCGAGCAGTACTTC. Its translation is CASSPRTSGTSEQYF.

As for this clonotype: This could be a read error, since a much larger clone is one nucleotide away. The genes are TRBV6-5 and TRBJ2-7, with 9 positions matching TRBD1. J gave up 5 bases and V 0 bases, and 11 bases lay outside the gene matches. This CDR3 comprises 17 residues. Germline CDR1 reads MNHEY; CDR2 reads SVGAGI. This CDR3 is CASSYSGTGHHSHEQYF. The CDR3 DNA reads TGTGCCAGCAGTTACTCCGGGACAGGGCATCATTCCCACGAGCAGTACTTC.

The J gene is TRBJ2-7, the V gene TRBV7-9; 7 bases align to TRBD2. This CDR3 is built from 15 residues. J gave up 2 bases and V 6 bases, and 10 bases lay outside the gene matches. The germline gives CDR1 SEHNR, CDR2 FQNEAQ (reference sequence). As DNA, the CDR3 is TGTGCCAGCAGTTTTGGCGGGGGTGGGACCTACGAGCAGTACTTC. Amino acid sequence: CASSFGGGGTYEQYF.

The chain employs TRBV6-5 and TRBJ2-7, with TRBD2 identical over 8 bases. The CDR3 extends over 16 amino acids. Germline trimming cut 0 bases from V and 7 bases from J; bases unmatched to any gene: 11. Germline assignment: CDR1 MNHEY and CDR2 SVGAGI. CDR3 region: CASSYSRLAFDNEQYF. CDR3 in DNA: TGTGCCAGCAGTTACTCGAGACTAGCGTTCGACAATGAGCAGTACTTC.

This chain uses TRBV10-3 with TRBJ2-7, with 9 bases lining up with TRBD1. V trimming: 5 bases; J trimming: 4 bases; junction bases outside the gene matches: 9. The germline V gene encodes CDR1 ENHRY and CDR2 SYGVKD. The length of the CDR3 is 15 residues. The CDR3 reads CAISPAGTGIYEQYF. The CDR3 DNA reads as TGTGCCATCAGTCCAGCCGGGACAGGGATTTACGAGCAGTACTTC.

The J gene is TRBJ1-4, the V gene TRBV28; TRBD1 is a possible D gene (5 bases). V was trimmed by 2 bases and J by 4 bases, leaving 11 bases between them. Germline loops: CDR1 MDHEN, CDR2 SYDVKM. This CDR3 comprises 15 residues. The CDR3 reads CASSLIVGGNEKLFF. CDR3 coding DNA: TGTGCCAGCAGTTTAATAGTGGGGGGTAATGAAAAACTGTTTTTT.

This clonotype was observed a handful of times. The chain is built from TRBV29-1 and TRBJ2-7, with 7 nucleotides matching TRBD1. The CDR3 consists of 13 residues. CDR1 is SQVTM and CDR2 is ANQGSEA in the germline V gene. Losses at the gene ends were 4 bases for V and 2 bases for J; bases not matched to a gene: 5. CDR3 DNA: TGCAGCGTTGGCCGGACAGGTACCTACGAGCAGTACTTC. This sequence encodes CSVGRTGTYEQYF.

This clonotype was found many times. The chain links TRBV2 to TRBJ2-1; 7 bases agree with TRBD1. The CDR3 extends over 14 amino acids. Trimming removed 8 bases from V and 2 bases from J; junction bases left unmatched: 6. The V gene's germline CDR1 is SNHLY and CDR2 FYNNEI. CDR3 DNA sequence: TGTGCCAGCCTTAGGGACAGCCCCTACAATGAGCAGTTCTTC. It yields the protein CASLRDSPYNEQFF.

For this clonotype: One base away lies a much larger clone, so this may be a sequencing read error. The chain carries TRBV29-1 and TRBJ2-1; 9 nucleotides align to TRBD2. Gene TRBJ2-7 matches the end of the DNA better, so the J call may be wrong. The CDR3 loop spans 14 amino acids. Germline CDR1 and CDR2: SQVTM and ANQGSEA. The CDR3 coding sequence is TGCAGCGTAGCCGGGACTAGCTCCTACAATGAGCAGTACTTC. Its translation: CSVAGTSSYNEQYF.

V gene TRBV14 combines with J gene TRBJ2-1; perhaps D is TRBD1 or TRBD2 (5 bases each). Germline V gene lookup returns CDR1 SGHDN and CDR2 FVKESK. This CDR3 region has 14 residues. Trimming removed 4 bases from V and 3 bases from J, with 10 bases in between. The CDR3 region is CASSPWGSYNEQFF. The CDR3 DNA reads as TGTGCCAGCAGCCCCTGGGGGAGCTACAATGAGCAGTTCTTC.

J is TRBJ1-5 and V is TRBV6-6; D perhaps matches TRBD1 (5 bases). Germline assignment: CDR1 MNHNY and CDR2 SVGAGI (reference sequence). Trimming cost V 6 bases and J 0 bases, with 12 bases left between them. This CDR3 is 15 amino acids long. The CDR3 DNA reads TGTGCCAGCAGCACGACAGCTTATAGCAATCAGCCCCAGCATTTT. This encodes CASSTTAYSNQPQHF.

CDR3 sequence reads: CASSRTSGGVNIQYF. In DNA, the CDR3 is TGCGCCAGCAGCCGGACTAGCGGGGGGGTGAACATTCAGTACTTC. The chain recombines TRBV5-1 with TRBJ2-4; 15 bases are a match to TRBD2. This CDR3 comprises 15 residues. The V gene end was trimmed by 4 bases and the J gene end by 7 bases; junction bases not matched to a gene: 3. Germline V gene lookup returns CDR1 SGHRS and CDR2 YFSETQ.